The 18 T cell receptor beta chains reported below all come from one sample, sequenced in a study of blood T cell repertoires in COVID-19. The assay was immunoSEQ multiplex PCR, and TCRdb's table has in-frame clones only and misses some. The repertoire holds about 100,000 clones, with over 75% as singletons. Specimen: peripheral blood. Receptor source: a human donor in a cohort sampled during active COVID-19.

The rearrangement joins TRBV6-4 to TRBJ1-1; D not certain. V gave up 6 bases and J gave up 1 base, with 12 bases separating them. Germline V gene sequence: CDR1 MRHNA, CDR2 SNTAGT. The CDR3 covers 14 residues. This chain's CDR3 is CASRLRETNTEAFF. As DNA, the CDR3 is TGTGCCAGCAGGCTGAGGGAAACGAACACTGAAGCTTTCTTT.

The chain recombines TRBV20-1 with TRBJ2-1; TRBD2 matches at 10 bases. The CDR3 has 14 residues. CDR1 is DFQATT and CDR2 is SNEGSKA in the germline V gene (reference sequence). V lost 3 bases, J lost 5 bases, and 4 bases stayed unmatched. In DNA, the CDR3 is TGCAGTGCTAGTAGCGGGAGGACCGACAATGAGCAGTTCTTC. Its protein is CSASSGRTDNEQFF.

The rearrangement links TRBV3-1 (or the pseudogene TRBV3-2) to TRBJ1-1; 8 nucleotides align to TRBD1. V shed 1 base and J 1 base; nucleotides not matched to a gene: 5. The CDR3 loop spans 16 amino acids. CDR1 LGHDT and CDR2 YNNKEL come from the germline V gene (reference sequence). The DNA for the CDR3 is TGTGCCAGCAGCCAAGCAGGGGGCAAGGGGAACACTGAAGCTTTCTTT. Its protein is CASSQAGGKGNTEAFF.

This chain uses TRBV20-1 with TRBJ1-1; 8 nucleotides align to TRBD1. The germline CDR1 and CDR2 sequences are DFQATT and SNEGSKA (reference sequence). V trimming: 6 bases; J trimming: 5 bases; junction bases outside the gene matches: 2. CDR3 length: 11 residues. The DNA of the CDR3 is TGCAGTGCCCAGGGGGCTACTGAAGCTTTCTTT. This gives the protein CSAQGATEAFF.

The chain has TRBV19 and TRBJ1-1, with TRBD1 matching 9 bases. V shed 5 bases and J 4 bases; nucleotides not matched to a gene: 5. From germline, CDR1 is LNHDA and CDR2 SQIVND (reference sequence). The CDR3 is 14 amino acids. CDR3 sequence (DNA): TGTGCCAGTAGTCCGGGACAGGGATTCACTGAAGCTTTCTTT. This sequence encodes CASSPGQGFTEAFF.

The chain couples TRBV7-6 to TRBJ2-1, with 11 bases that match TRBD1. Germline-derived CDR1 and CDR2 are SGHVS and FNYEAQ. The junction had 4 bases not matched to a gene; V was cut back by 1 base and J by 8 bases. This CDR3 contains 15 residues. In DNA, the CDR3 is TGTGCCAGCAGCTTAGTCGGACAGGGGGCCCATGAGCAGTTCTTC. This encodes CASSLVGQGAHEQFF.

The J gene is TRBJ1-2, the V gene TRBV2; D is ambiguous. The V gene lost 8 bases and the J gene lost 0 bases, with 13 bases spanning the gap. The length of the CDR3 is 14 residues. Germline CDR1 reads SNHLY; CDR2 reads FYNNEI. The CDR3 sequence: CASSEAVPNYGYTF. CDR3 in DNA: TGTGCCAGCTCCGAGGCAGTCCCTAACTATGGCTACACCTTC.

In DNA, the CDR3 is TGTGCCAGCAGCCAACGGGAAGTTTTGAAACCCCAGCATTTT. This codes for CASSQREVLKPQHF. The chain uses TRBV28 and TRBJ1-5; D ambiguous. This CDR3 is 14 amino acids long. Germline CDR1 reads MDHEN; CDR2 reads SYDVKM. V was shortened by 6 bases and J by 10 bases, with 19 bases between the two germline ends.

This clone was seen a handful of times. CDR3 region: CASSKDRPPYNEQFF. Here the CDR3 DNA reads TGTGCCAGCAGCAAGGACAGGCCCCCTTACAATGAGCAGTTCTTC. J is TRBJ2-1 and V is TRBV11-3; 7 bases line up with TRBD1. Germline V gene sequence: CDR1 SGHNT, CDR2 YENEEA. The J segment lost 4 bases and the V segment lost 5 bases, leaving 8 bases of the junction unmatched. The CDR3 extends over 15 amino acids.

J is TRBJ1-1 and V is TRBV20-1; TRBD1 matches at 11 bases. This CDR3 has 13 residues. CDR1 DFQATT and CDR2 SNEGSKA come from the germline V gene (reference sequence). Trimming removed 3 bases from V and 8 bases from J; junction bases left unmatched: 5. CDR3 sequence reads: CSASADRGQEAFF. The CDR3 nucleotides read TGCAGTGCTAGTGCGGACAGGGGGCAAGAAGCTTTCTTT.

This clone was detected once. V gene TRBV30 combines with J gene TRBJ1-1; D unclear. V lost 1 base and J lost 0, with 6 bases in between. From germline, CDR1 is GTSNPN and CDR2 SVGIG (reference sequence). CDR3 length equals 13 residues. The CDR3 here is CAWSAGMNTEAFF. As DNA, the CDR3 is TGTGCCTGGAGTGCGGGGATGAACACTGAAGCTTTCTTT.

This clone was seen a few times. The chain links TRBV9 to TRBJ2-7; the D gene is possibly TRBD1 (5 bases). The CDR3 loop spans 15 amino acids. The germline V gene has CDR1 SGDLS and CDR2 YYNGEE. V gave up 4 bases and J gave up 6 bases, with 20 bases separating them. CDR3 sequence reads: CASSPTGSGWGEQYF. Written as DNA, the CDR3 is TGTGCCAGCAGCCCTACAGGCTCTGGATGGGGCGAGCAGTACTTC. Combining the CDR3 with reference TRBV9 and TRBJ2-7 gives the whole variable domain DSGVTQTPKHLITATGQRVTLRCSPRSGDLSVYWYQQSLDQGLQFLIQYYNGEERAKGNILERFSAQQFPDLHSELNLSSLELGDSALYFCASSPTGSGWGEQYFGPGTRLTVT.

The chain uses TRBV30 and TRBJ1-5; D remains ambiguous. Germline V gene sequence: CDR1 GTSNPN, CDR2 SVGIG (reference sequence). V was shortened by 3 bases and J by 6 bases, with 18 bases between the two germline ends. The CDR3 sequence is 15 residues long. CDR3 coding DNA: TGTGCCTGGAGAGCTCCTCGGGGTGAGAGTCAGCCCCAGCATTTT. Translated: CAWRAPRGESQPQHF.

The V and J genes are TRBV5-1 and TRBJ2-1; the D gene is possibly TRBD1 (5 bases). Germline loops: CDR1 SGHRS, CDR2 YFSETQ. Between the trimmed V and J ends, which lost 0 bases and 6 bases, there was a span of 10 bases. The CDR3 loop spans 14 amino acids. CDR3 in amino acids: CASSLEGKVNEQFF. Written as DNA, the CDR3 is TGCGCCAGCAGCTTGGAGGGGAAGGTCAATGAGCAGTTCTTC.

The chain couples TRBV5-1 to TRBJ2-3; tentative D call: TRBD1 (6 bases). This CDR3 spans 15 amino acids. Germline assignment: CDR1 SGHRS and CDR2 YFSETQ. Trimming left V 0 bases short and J 3 bases short, with 11 bases between. In DNA form, the CDR3 reads TGCGCCAGCAGCTTGGGACAGGTGACAACAGATACGCAGTATTTT. Translation gives CASSLGQVTTDTQYF.

This clone was seen only a few times. The chain couples TRBV19 to TRBJ1-1; 7 nucleotides match TRBD1. The CDR3 is made up of 21 amino acids. Germline V gene data show CDR1 as LNHDA and CDR2 as SQIVND (reference sequence). Trimming at V came to 3 bases and at J to 0 bases, leaving 22 bases not matched to a gene. CDR3 residues: CASSMVLGQEQLYPMNTEAFF. In nucleotides, the CDR3 is TGTGCCAGTAGTATGGTCTTAGGACAGGAACAACTTTATCCTATGAACACTGAAGCTTTCTTT.

The CDR3 is CASSPSGQGTEAFF. CDR3 in DNA: TGTGCCAGCTCACCGAGCGGACAGGGGACTGAAGCTTTCTTT. The chain has TRBV18 and TRBJ1-1, with 9 bases aligning to TRBD1. The V and J ends lost 3 bases and 5 bases, in that order; junction bases with no gene match: 4. This CDR3 spans 14 amino acids. The germline V gene encodes CDR1 KGHSH and CDR2 LQKENI.

The V and J genes are TRBV28 and TRBJ1-1; 11 bases line up with TRBD1. The CDR3 length is 15 residues. After removal of 5 bases from V and 6 bases from J, the junction contained 8 bases not matched to a gene. Per germline, CDR1 MDHEN and CDR2 SYDVKM. The CDR3 nucleotides read TGTGCCAGCAGTAGAACCGGACAGGGGGCGCCTGAAGCTTTCTTT. It is translated as CASSRTGQGAPEAFF.